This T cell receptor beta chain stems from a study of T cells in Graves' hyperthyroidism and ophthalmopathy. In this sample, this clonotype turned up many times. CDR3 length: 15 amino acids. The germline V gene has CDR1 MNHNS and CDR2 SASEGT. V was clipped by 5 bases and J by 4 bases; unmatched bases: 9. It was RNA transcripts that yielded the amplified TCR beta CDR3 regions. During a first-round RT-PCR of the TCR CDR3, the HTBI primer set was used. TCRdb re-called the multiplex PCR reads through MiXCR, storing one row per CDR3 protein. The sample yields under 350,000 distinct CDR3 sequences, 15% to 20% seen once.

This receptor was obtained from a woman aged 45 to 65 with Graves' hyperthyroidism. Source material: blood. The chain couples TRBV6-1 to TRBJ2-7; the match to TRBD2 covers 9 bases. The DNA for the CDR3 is TGTGCCAGCAGTAAAGACGGTAGCGGGAGTTACGAGCAGTACTTC. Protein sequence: CASSKDGSGSYEQYF.